Each of the 26 T cell receptor beta chains below was sequenced from the same sample in a study of blood T cell repertoires in COVID-19. TCRdb's table, derived via immunoSEQ multiplex PCR, lists solely in-frame clones and lacks some. The data contain approximately 150,000 clones, more than 80% of them singletons. Sequencing used peripheral blood. All receptors derive from a woman aged 60-75 years with COVID-19, enrolled during active disease.

The chain links TRBV15 to TRBJ1-5, with 8 positions matching TRBD1. Germline V gives CDR1 LNHNV, CDR2 YYDKDF (reference sequence). V shed 2 bases, J shed 6 bases, and the junction held 6 bases outside the gene matches. This CDR3 has 15 residues. CDR3 sequence reads: CATSRTRQGTQPQHF. In DNA, the CDR3 is TGTGCCACCAGCAGAACTAGACAGGGGACTCAGCCCCAGCATTTT.

In its sample, this clone was seen once. The chain recombines TRBV19 with TRBJ1-5; possible D gene TRBD1, 6 bases. Trimming stripped 8 bases from V and 2 bases from J, with 19 bases between. Germline CDR1 and CDR2: LNHDA and SQIVND (reference sequence). CDR3 size: 16 residues. The CDR3 coding sequence is TGTGCCAGTTCCCTAGGACGCCGGACAGGCAATCAGCCCCAGCATTTT. It translates to CASSLGRRTGNQPQHF.

CDR3: CASSLGGTGDNGYTF. CDR3 nucleotide sequence: TGCGCCAGCAGCTTGGGCGGGACAGGGGATAATGGCTACACCTTC. The chain combines TRBV5-1 with TRBJ1-2; 10 bases are a match to TRBD1. The CDR3 consists of 15 residues. The J segment lost 6 bases and the V segment lost 0 bases, leaving 5 bases of the junction unmatched. Germline CDR1 reads SGHRS; CDR2 reads YFSETQ.

The genes are TRBV5-1 and TRBJ1-1; possibly TRBD1 for D (5 bases). The germline V and J ends were trimmed by 5 bases and 2 bases, with 16 bases remaining between them. Germline V gives CDR1 SGHRS, CDR2 YFSETQ. The length of the CDR3 is 15 residues. CDR3: CASSRNLGTNTEAFF. In DNA form, the CDR3 reads TGCGCCAGCAGTCGCAATCTCGGGACTAACACTGAAGCTTTCTTT.

The J gene is TRBJ1-2, the V gene TRBV13; 11 positions agree with TRBD1. Germline CDR1 PRHDT, CDR2 FYEKMQ (reference sequence). V shed 4 bases, J shed 4 bases, and the junction held 5 bases outside the gene matches. The CDR3 has 15 residues. The CDR3 sequence is CASSSRTGGVYGYTF. The CDR3 DNA follows: TGTGCCAGCAGCTCTCGGACAGGGGGCGTCTATGGCTACACCTTC.

The chain recombines TRBV6-1 with TRBJ1-1, with D maybe TRBD1 (5 bases). V was trimmed by 2 bases and J by 3 bases, leaving 10 bases between them. Germline CDR1 and CDR2: MNHNS and SASEGT. The CDR3 is 14 residues long. The CDR3 coding sequence is TGTGCCAGCAGTGAATTAGGGGATGACACTGAAGCTTTCTTT. Protein: CASSELGDDTEAFF.

This sequence joins TRBV6-1 and TRBJ1-5; no definite D call. Trimming cost V 3 bases and J 7 bases, with 10 bases left between them. The CDR3 runs 13 residues. The V gene's germline CDR1 is MNHNS and CDR2 SASEGT. CDR3 DNA sequence: TGTGCCAGCAGTGACGTAGCCGGCCAGCCCCAGCATTTT. Its protein product is CASSDVAGQPQHF.

V usage is TRBV5-4 and J usage is TRBJ2-3; TRBD2 agrees at 11 bases. The V gene end was trimmed by 5 bases and the J gene end by 0 bases; junction bases not matched to a gene: 11. CDR3 length: 18 amino acids. CDR1 and CDR2 (germline): SGHNT, YYREEE (reference sequence). CDR3 nucleotide sequence: TGTGCCAGCAGTTGGACTAGCGGGCGTAGGGCTAGCACAGATACGCAGTATTTT. Its translation is CASSWTSGRRASTDTQYF. Full variable domain (outside the CDR3, taken from reference TRBV5-4 and TRBJ2-3): ETGVTQSPTHLIKTRGQQVTLRCSSQSGHNTVSWYQQALGQGPQFIFQYYREEENGRGNFPPRFSGLQFPNYSSELNVNALELDDSALYLCASSWTSGRRASTDTQYFGPGTRLTVL.

This clone appeared once. Other nucleotide sequences in the sample specify the same CDR3. The CDR3 spells CASSPGPNQPQHF. The CDR3 region has the DNA TGTGCCAGCTCACCGGGGCCAAATCAGCCCCAGCATTTT. V gene TRBV18 combines with J gene TRBJ1-5; tentative D call: TRBD1 (5 bases). V was shortened by 3 bases and J by 4 bases, with 7 bases between the two germline ends. The CDR3 consists of 13 residues. Germline values: CDR1 KGHSH, CDR2 LQKENI.

This clone was counted once. The rearrangement links TRBV5-1 to TRBJ2-2; TRBD1 matches 10 bases. CDR1 is SGHRS, CDR2 YFSETQ, per germline. This CDR3 has 15 amino acids. V lost 3 bases, J lost 5 bases, and 4 bases stayed unmatched. The CDR3 bases are TGCGCCAGCAGCTCGGGACAGGGGATTACCGGGGAGCTGTTTTTT. It specifies CASSSGQGITGELFF.

The gene calls are TRBV7-2 and TRBJ2-7, with 8 bases identical to TRBD1. The CDR3 totals 16 residues. Per the germline V gene, CDR1 is SGHTA and CDR2 is FQGNSA. V lost 1 base, J lost 3 bases, and 8 bases stayed unmatched. CDR3 region: CASSLVRDRRNYEQYF. The DNA of the CDR3 is TGTGCCAGCAGCTTAGTCCGGGACAGGAGGAACTACGAGCAGTACTTC. The entire variable domain, with the rest obtained from reference TRBV7-2 and TRBJ2-7, is as follows: GAGVSQSPSNKVTEKGKDVELRCDPISGHTALYWYRQSLGQGLEFLIYFQGNSAPDKSGLPSDRFSAERTGGSVSTLTIQRTQQEDSAVYLCASSLVRDRRNYEQYFGPGTRLTVT.

V and J are TRBV11-1 and TRBJ1-1; 11 bases align to TRBD1. The CDR3 runs to 15 residues. The J segment lost 4 bases and the V segment lost 4 bases, leaving 5 bases of the junction unmatched. CDR1 is SGHAT and CDR2 is FQDESV in the germline V gene (reference sequence). CDR3 DNA: TGTGCCAGCAGCTATGGACAGGGGGCTAGCACTGAAGCTTTCTTT. This sequence encodes CASSYGQGASTEAFF.

This clone was seen once. This rearrangement joins TRBV7-2 to TRBJ1-1, with 7 bases that match TRBD1. Germline V CDR1 and CDR2: SGHTA, FQGNSA. V shed 3 bases and J 2 bases; nucleotides not matched to a gene: 3. This CDR3 region has 14 residues. The CDR3 coding sequence is TGTGCCAGCAGCTTGCGGACAGGCAACACTGAAGCTTTCTTT. Translated: CASSLRTGNTEAFF.

The chain employs TRBV5-1 and TRBJ2-7; maybe TRBD2 (5 bases). Per the germline V gene, CDR1 is SGHRS and CDR2 is YFSETQ. The CDR3 is 15 residues long. V was trimmed by 7 bases and J by 0 bases, leaving 17 bases between them. The CDR3 region is CASGPQSGSSYEQYF. The CDR3 DNA reads TGCGCCAGCGGGCCTCAAAGCGGAAGCTCCTACGAGCAGTACTTC.

V is TRBV11-2 and J is TRBJ2-1, with a weak D call TRBD1 (5 bases). The CDR3 sequence is 15 residues long. V lost 3 bases to trimming and J lost 0 bases, with 9 bases between them. The germline CDR1 and CDR2 sequences are SGHAT and FQNNGV. In DNA form, the CDR3 reads TGTGCCAGCAGCTTCCCAGGGAACTCCTACAATGAGCAGTTCTTC. Residues: CASSFPGNSYNEQFF. Full variable domain (rest looked up from reference TRBV11-2 and TRBJ2-1): EAGVAQSPRYKIIEKRQSVAFWCNPISGHATLYWYQQILGQGPKLLIQFQNNGVVDDSQLPKDRFSAERLKGVDSTLKIQPAKLEDSAVYLCASSFPGNSYNEQFFGPGTRLTVL.

This chain links TRBV4-2 with TRBJ2-5; 9 nucleotides line up with TRBD2. V lost 4 bases and J lost 1; bases outside the gene matches: 1. Germline V CDR1 and CDR2: LGHNA, YNFKEQ. The CDR3 is 14 residues long. Written as DNA, the CDR3 is TGTGCCAGCAGCCGTAGCGGGGGCCAAGAGACCCAGTACTTC. The encoded protein is CASSRSGGQETQYF.

The V and J genes are TRBV7-2 and TRBJ2-1; 8 bases line up with TRBD1. J lost 8 bases, V lost 6 bases, and 9 bases had no gene match. Germline assignment: CDR1 SGHTA and CDR2 FQGNSA. This CDR3 region has 14 residues. Written as DNA, the CDR3 is TGTGCCAGCAGGCAGGGACAGGAGTTGGATGAGCAGTTCTTC. This gives the protein CASRQGQELDEQFF. Full variable domain (outside the CDR3, taken from reference TRBV7-2 and TRBJ2-1): GAGVSQSPSNKVTEKGKDVELRCDPISGHTALYWYRQSLGQGLEFLIYFQGNSAPDKSGLPSDRFSAERTGGSVSTLTIQRTQQEDSAVYLCASRQGQELDEQFFGPGTRLTVL.

The chain links TRBV20-1 to TRBJ1-1; TRBD1 is a possible D gene (5 bases). Germline lookup yields CDR1 DFQATT and CDR2 SNEGSKA (reference sequence). This CDR3 region has 11 residues. V was trimmed by 6 bases and J by 7 bases, leaving 12 bases between them. CDR3 region: CSAANTGEAFF. As DNA, the CDR3 is TGCAGTGCCGCTAACACAGGTGAAGCTTTCTTT.

The chain is built from TRBV12-5 and TRBJ2-5; a possible D gene is TRBD2 (7 bases). This CDR3 contains 16 residues. V lost 0 bases, J lost 4 bases, and 15 bases lay in between. CDR1 and CDR2 from the germline V gene are LGHNT and FRNRAP. As DNA, the CDR3 is TGTGCTAGTGGTTTGGTAGGGGGGGTGCCCCCAGAGACCCAGTACTTC. As protein: CASGLVGGVPPETQYF.

This clone has only a few counts. This CDR3 reads CASRGTGGIYSPLHF. The CDR3 bases are TGTGCCAGCAGGGGGACAGGGGGGATTTACTCACCCCTCCACTTT. The chain joins TRBV27 to TRBJ1-6; 11 bases line up with TRBD1. V lost 6 bases to trimming and J lost 10 bases; unmatched junction nucleotides: 8. The CDR3 totals 15 residues. Germline CDR1 and CDR2: MNHEY and SMNVEV (reference sequence).

V and J are TRBV15 and TRBJ1-3; D is undetermined. The germline CDR1 and CDR2 sequences are LNHNV and YYDKDF (reference sequence). Between the trimmed V and J ends, which lost 0 bases and 1 base, there was a span of 7 bases. CDR3 length equals 15 residues. This chain's CDR3 is CATSREARSGNTIYF. DNA for the CDR3: TGTGCCACCAGCAGAGAGGCCCGATCTGGAAACACCATATATTTT.

This rearrangement joins TRBV29-1 to TRBJ2-1, with TRBD1 matching over 8 bases. Germline V lookup: CDR1 SQVTM, CDR2 ANQGSEA. J was trimmed by 10 bases and V by 5 bases; bases with no gene match: 16. The CDR3 is made up of 15 amino acids. The CDR3 loop reads CSVKLFQTGAEEQFF. As DNA, the CDR3 is TGCAGCGTTAAACTTTTCCAGACAGGGGCGGAGGAGCAGTTCTTC.

This sequence joins TRBV20-1 and TRBJ1-1; 11 bases align to TRBD1. With 3 bases clipped from V and 2 bases from J, the junction kept 2 bases outside the gene matches. The germline gives CDR1 DFQATT, CDR2 SNEGSKA (reference sequence). This CDR3 has 14 amino acids. The CDR3 DNA reads TGCAGTGCTAGTTGGACAGGGGGCAACACTGAAGCTTTCTTT. Its protein is CSASWTGGNTEAFF.

The gene calls are TRBV7-2 and TRBJ2-3; TRBD2 matches 9 bases. V dropped 8 bases and J dropped 6; count of bases not matched to a gene: 18. The CDR3 loop spans 17 amino acids. Germline V CDR1 and CDR2: SGHTA, FQGNSA. CDR3 region: CASSEGLAGPFGDTQYF. The CDR3 bases are TGTGCCAGCTCCGAGGGGCTAGCGGGGCCGTTCGGGGATACGCAGTATTTT.

The chain joins TRBV5-1 to TRBJ1-2; D call uncertain. CDR3 length: 14 amino acids. CDR1 and CDR2 (germline): SGHRS, YFSETQ. V gave up 2 bases and J gave up 4 bases, with 12 bases separating them. CDR3 sequence reads: CASSLESRFYGYTF. As DNA, the CDR3 is TGCGCCAGCAGCTTAGAATCCAGGTTCTATGGCTACACCTTC.

J is TRBJ2-1 and V is TRBV7-9; TRBD2 is a possible D gene (5 bases). This CDR3 spans 16 amino acids. V was pared by 4 bases and J by 0 bases, with 13 bases between. Germline lookup yields CDR1 SEHNR and CDR2 FQNEAQ (reference sequence). The CDR3 loop is CASSYLRGSSYNEQFF. The CDR3 coding sequence is TGTGCCAGCAGCTACCTTCGGGGAAGCTCCTACAATGAGCAGTTCTTC.